Each of the 27 T cell receptor beta chains below was sequenced from the same sample in a study of blood T cell repertoires in COVID-19. Profiling relied on immunoSEQ multiplex PCR, and the TCRdb table lists in-frame clones only, not all of them. The table shows 350,000 to 400,000 clones, with 80% to 90% occurring only once. The sample comprised PBMCs or T cells enriched from blood (not recorded which). The receptor source for this set is a man younger than 30 who had recovered from COVID-19.

Comment on this clone: The junction and the germline gene differ at one end; a read error may be behind it. The CDR3 sequence: CASSSWGQGTDTQYF. In DNA, the CDR3 is TGTGCCAGCAGCTCTTGGGGCCAGGGCACCGATACGCAGTATTTT. V is TRBV7-8 and J is TRBJ2-3; D is possibly TRBD1 (5 bases). CDR1 and CDR2 (germline): SGHVS, FQNEAQ. The CDR3 sequence is 15 residues long.

The chain carries TRBV19 and TRBJ2-2, with no clear D. The CDR3 runs 14 residues. V lost 5 bases, J lost 4 bases, and 11 bases lay in between. Germline V CDR1 and CDR2: LNHDA, SQIVND (reference sequence). The DNA for the CDR3 is TGTGCCAGTAGTCCTGCGCCGCGCACCGGGGAGCTGTTTTTT. It translates to CASSPAPRTGELFF.

Only a few counts were recorded for this clone. The chain recombines TRBV14 with TRBJ2-6; TRBD2 matches 7 bases. The V gene's germline CDR1 is SGHDN and CDR2 FVKESK. This CDR3 has 17 residues. Trimming cost V 2 bases and J 0 bases; bases outside gene matches: 4. CDR3 bases: TGTGCCAGCAGCCAACGCGGGAGTTCCTCTGGGGCCAACGTCCTGACTTTC. This translates into CASSQRGSSSGANVLTF. Variable domain in full (rest from reference TRBV14 and TRBJ2-6): EAGVTQFPSHSVIEKGQTVTLRCDPISGHDNLYWYRRVMGKEIKFLLHFVKESKQDESGMPNNRFLAERTGGTYSTLKVQPAELEDSGVYFCASSQRGSSSGANVLTFGAGSRLTVL.

This rearrangement joins TRBV14 to TRBJ2-7; TRBD1 matches 8 bases. CDR1 is SGHDN and CDR2 is FVKESK in the germline V gene. This CDR3 is built from 15 residues. The V gene end was trimmed by 0 bases and the J gene end by 4 bases; junction bases not matched to a gene: 5. In DNA, the CDR3 is TGTGCCAGCAGCCAAGATCTCGGACAGGGATACGAGCAGTACTTC. Amino acids: CASSQDLGQGYEQYF.

The count of this clone is one. This chain joins TRBV6-1 and TRBJ1-4; TRBD1 is a possible D gene (5 bases). The CDR3 has 14 amino acids. V dropped 3 bases and J dropped 6 bases, with 11 bases sitting between them. Germline CDR1 and CDR2: MNHNS and SASEGT. The DNA of the CDR3 is TGTGCCAGCAGTGAGCCCCCGGGGGATGAAAAACTGTTTTTT. Translation gives CASSEPPGDEKLFF.

The V and J genes are TRBV12-3 or TRBV12-4 and TRBJ2-3, with 8 bases fitting TRBD1. The CDR3 loop spans 13 amino acids. Trimming at V came to 8 bases and at J to 4 bases, leaving 5 bases not matched to a gene. The CDR3 loop reads CASHTGGSDTQYF. The CDR3 region has the DNA TGTGCCAGCCACACAGGGGGTTCAGATACGCAGTATTTT.

The genes are TRBV4-1 and TRBJ1-5; D is unresolved. In germline, CDR1 is MGHRA, CDR2 YSYEKL. V gave up 0 bases and J gave up 5 bases, with 14 bases separating them. The CDR3 runs to 16 residues. CDR3 amino acids: CASSQEFIQRYQPQHF. The CDR3 bases are TGCGCCAGCAGCCAAGAGTTCATACAGAGATATCAGCCCCAGCATTTT.

The chain combines TRBV13 with TRBJ2-7; D call uncertain. With 2 bases removed from V and 4 bases from J, the gap between germline ends came to 12 bases. This CDR3 is built from 14 residues. Germline V gene sequence: CDR1 PRHDT, CDR2 FYEKMQ (reference sequence). The CDR3 nucleotides are TGTGCCAGCAGCTTAATCCACAGTTCATACGAGCAGTACTTC. Translation gives CASSLIHSSYEQYF.

The chain links TRBV3-1 (or the pseudogene TRBV3-2) to TRBJ1-1; 9 positions agree with TRBD1. Looked up from germline, CDR1 is LGHDT and CDR2 is YNNKEL (reference sequence). Trimming cost V 1 base and J 11 bases; bases outside gene matches: 17. This CDR3 is 17 amino acids long. CDR3 nucleotide sequence: TGTGCCAGCAGCCAAGGACACAGGGGGCCATACGGTAGGATGGCTTTCTTT. Its translation: CASSQGHRGPYGRMAFF.

The chain carries TRBV9 and TRBJ1-2; D remains ambiguous. Trimming took off 0 bases at V and 8 bases at J, with 20 bases between the two ends. Per germline, CDR1 SGDLS and CDR2 YYNGEE. The CDR3 extends over 16 amino acids. CDR3 protein: CASSVESLPFKEGYTF. The CDR3 DNA reads TGTGCCAGCAGCGTAGAGAGTCTCCCGTTCAAGGAGGGCTACACCTTC.

V is TRBV7-8 and J is TRBJ1-6; 7 bases fit TRBD1. V lost 4 bases to trimming and J lost 8 bases; unmatched junction nucleotides: 8. Germline CDR1 and CDR2: SGHVS and FQNEAQ. The CDR3 covers 15 residues. CDR3 coding DNA: TGTGCCAGCAGCTCGGGACAGTCTAACCATTCACCCCTCCACTTT. Translated, it gives CASSSGQSNHSPLHF.

This sequence joins TRBV30 and TRBJ1-3; maybe TRBD1 (6 bases). V was pared by 0 bases and J by 4 bases, with 10 bases between. The CDR3 covers 14 residues. CDR1 is GTSNPN, CDR2 SVGIG, per germline (reference sequence). The CDR3 loop reads CAWSVHDRGNTIYF. CDR3 nucleotides: TGTGCCTGGAGTGTACACGACAGGGGAAACACCATATATTTT.

This chain's CDR3 is CASSPQTGSPLHF. CDR3 bases: TGTGCCAGCAGCCCCCAAACAGGATCTCCCCTCCACTTT. The chain uses TRBV7-9 and TRBJ1-6; D may be TRBD1 (5 bases). The germline gives CDR1 SEHNR, CDR2 FQNEAQ (reference sequence). Trimming cost V 5 bases and J 13 bases, with 15 bases left between them. The CDR3 loop spans 13 amino acids.

This chain connects TRBV30 to TRBJ1-2; D uncertain. The CDR3 loop spans 11 amino acids. V was cut by 2 bases and J by 8 bases, with 9 bases left in between. Germline assignment: CDR1 GTSNPN and CDR2 SVGIG (reference sequence). The CDR3 bases are TGTGCCTGGAGTACTTCCGTGGGCTACACCTTC. Its translation is CAWSTSVGYTF.

This chain connects TRBV6-5 to TRBJ1-1, with D maybe TRBD1 (6 bases). This CDR3 has 13 residues. The germline V gene encodes CDR1 MNHEY and CDR2 SVGAGI. V lost 6 bases to trimming and J lost 6 bases, with 14 bases between them. The CDR3 nucleotides are TGTGCCAGCAGCCCCACAGACAGGCCTGAAGCTTTCTTT. This sequence encodes CASSPTDRPEAFF.

The V gene is TRBV7-9, the J gene TRBJ1-5, with D maybe TRBD1 (6 bases). Trimming left V 3 bases short and J 0 bases short, with 18 bases between. The CDR3 spans 18 residues. Germline V lookup: CDR1 SEHNR, CDR2 FQNEAQ (reference sequence). CDR3 amino acids: CASSLEKTGLHSNQPQHF. Here the CDR3 DNA reads TGTGCCAGCAGCTTGGAAAAGACAGGCCTTCATAGCAATCAGCCCCAGCATTTT.

This sequence joins TRBV18 and TRBJ2-1, with TRBD1 matching 9 bases. The CDR3 has 14 residues. Germline V gene sequence: CDR1 KGHSH, CDR2 LQKENI. The trim removed 4 bases at V and 8 bases at J, leaving 6 bases unmatched. The CDR3 loop reads CASSRTGQGYEQFF. The CDR3 coding sequence is TGTGCCAGCTCACGCACGGGACAGGGATATGAGCAGTTCTTC. Full variable domain (remainder filled in from reference TRBV18 and TRBJ2-1): NAGVMQNPRHLVRRRGQEARLRCSPMKGHSHVYWYRQLPEEGLKFMVYLQKENIIDESGMPKERFSAEFPKEGPSILRIQQVVRGDSAAYFCASSRTGQGYEQFFGPGTRLTVL.

The rearrangement links TRBV28 to TRBJ2-5; D is perhaps TRBD1 (5 bases). The V end lost 4 bases, the J end lost 1 base, and 13 bases lay between the germline ends. The CDR3 extends over 15 amino acids. CDR1 is MDHEN and CDR2 is SYDVKM in the germline V gene. The CDR3: CASSSPGRVQETQYF. CDR3 coding DNA: TGTGCCAGCAGTTCACCCGGCAGGGTCCAAGAGACCCAGTACTTC. Complete variable domain (other parts from reference TRBV28 and TRBJ2-5): DVKVTQSSRYLVKRTGEKVFLECVQDMDHENMFWYRQDPGLGLRLIYFSYDVKMKEKGDIPEGYSVSREKKERFSLILESASTNQTSMYLCASSSPGRVQETQYFGPGTRLLVL.

The chain is built from TRBV9 and TRBJ2-2, with D perhaps matching TRBD1 (5 bases). V dropped 2 bases and J dropped 0 bases, with 11 bases sitting between them. From germline, CDR1 is SGDLS and CDR2 YYNGEE. The CDR3 has 16 residues. The CDR3 nucleotides read TGTGCCAGCAGCGTTTCGGTGGGGCCGAACACCGGGGAGCTGTTTTTT. Translated: CASSVSVGPNTGELFF.

J is TRBJ2-3 and V is TRBV9, with 10 nucleotides matching TRBD2. Looked up from germline, CDR1 is SGDLS and CDR2 is YYNGEE. J was trimmed by 4 bases and V by 3 bases; bases with no gene match: 5. The CDR3 consists of 15 residues. The chain's CDR3 is CASSEIAGGADTQYF. CDR3 coding DNA: TGTGCCAGCAGCGAGATAGCGGGGGGTGCAGATACGCAGTATTTT.

The chain recombines TRBV5-1 with TRBJ2-1, with a possible D match to TRBD1 (6 bases). The CDR3 is made up of 15 amino acids. The V and J ends lost 5 bases and 1 base respectively, with 13 bases between them. Germline V gene data show CDR1 as SGHRS and CDR2 as YFSETQ. The CDR3 here is CASRFRGESYNEQFF. The CDR3 nucleotides are TGCGCCAGCAGATTCAGGGGCGAATCCTACAATGAGCAGTTCTTC.

The sample holds a few counts of this clone. This rearrangement joins TRBV5-1 to TRBJ2-1; TRBD2 matches at 11 bases. This CDR3 contains 15 residues. The J segment lost 8 bases and the V segment lost 2 bases, leaving 6 bases of the junction unmatched. Germline loops: CDR1 SGHRS, CDR2 YFSETQ. The CDR3 DNA is TGCGCCAGCAGCTTTCCGCCTAGCGGGGGGCATGAGCAGTTCTTC. Translated: CASSFPPSGGHEQFF.

V usage is TRBV7-8 and J usage is TRBJ2-5, with 13 bases aligning to TRBD2. Looked up from germline, CDR1 is SGHVS and CDR2 is FQNEAQ. V dropped 1 base and J dropped 2; count of bases not matched to a gene: 1. This CDR3 has 16 amino acids. The CDR3 region is CASSLGTSGGQETQYF. Written as DNA, the CDR3 is TGTGCCAGCAGCTTAGGGACTAGCGGGGGACAAGAGACCCAGTACTTC.

This chain joins TRBV29-1 and TRBJ1-2, with D possibly being TRBD1 (6 bases). The V end was cut by 4 bases, the J end by 4 bases, with 10 bases between. The CDR3 is 12 residues long. The V gene's germline CDR1 is SQVTM and CDR2 ANQGSEA. CDR3 sequence (DNA): TGCAGCGTTGCTGGACAGCTCTATGGCTACACCTTC. Protein: CSVAGQLYGYTF. The entire variable domain, with the rest obtained from reference TRBV29-1 and TRBJ1-2, is as follows: SAVISQKPSRDICQRGTSLTIQCQVDSQVTMMFWYRQQPGQSLTLIATANQGSEATYESGFVIDKFPISRPNLTFSTLTVSNMSPEDSSIYLCSVAGQLYGYTFGSGTRLTVV.

The chain couples TRBV10-3 to TRBJ1-2; 9 bases match TRBD1. V lost 11 bases to trimming and J lost 5 bases; unmatched junction nucleotides: 9. CDR3 size: 13 residues. Germline CDR1 ENHRY, CDR2 SYGVKD. The CDR3 bases are TGTGCCGTCTTCTCCGGGACAGGGTATGGCTACACCTTC. Amino acid sequence: CAVFSGTGYGYTF.

The chain is built from TRBV19 and TRBJ2-2, with 7 bases fitting TRBD1. J gave up 0 bases and V 5 bases, and 3 bases lay outside the gene matches. This CDR3 contains 15 residues. Germline assignment: CDR1 LNHDA and CDR2 SQIVND (reference sequence). CDR3 in amino acids: CASSPGGSNTGELFF. In nucleotides, the CDR3 is TGTGCCAGTAGTCCAGGGGGTTCGAACACCGGGGAGCTGTTTTTT.

The rearrangement uses TRBV3-1 (or the pseudogene TRBV3-2) and TRBJ1-2, with D perhaps matching TRBD1 (5 bases). The V end was cut by 0 bases, the J end by 4 bases, with 18 bases between. The CDR3 length is 17 residues. Germline V gives CDR1 LGHDT, CDR2 YNNKEL (reference sequence). The CDR3 DNA reads as TGTGCCAGCAGCCAAGAAAGGGGAGGGGTAGGAATCTATGGCTACACCTTC. Translated, it gives CASSQERGGVGIYGYTF.